This T cell receptor beta chain is drawn from a study of CD8+CD57+ T cells in acquired aplastic anemia. The wider study: Across the sorted CD4+ and CD8+ cells, DNA amounts averaged roughly 3.5 ug. Study-level results: The same twenty-nine CD8+ CDR3 sequences occurred in patients and in controls. Simpson's diversity of CD8+ cells was not significantly different in patients compared with controls.

On this clonotype itself: Its specificity is not known.

Only patients with CD8+CD57+ cell expansion on flow cytometry were chosen for sequencing. The enrolled patients all had severe acquired aplastic anemia. The TCR beta profiling, which covered VDJ combination and CDR3 sequence, was carried out using genomic DNA as the template. Using its own MiXCR run on the reads, TCRdb lists one record per CDR3 protein. The repertoire holds approximately 190,000 distinct CDR3 sequences, with nearly 50% as singletons. This CDR3 comprises 15 residues. The junction had 2 bases not matched to a gene; V was cut back by 3 bases and J by 1 base. CDR1 LNHDA and CDR2 SQIVND come from the germline V gene (reference sequence).

Material for sequencing was sorted CD4+, CD8+, or CD8+CD57+ T cells (not recorded which) from PBMCs. This TCR came from a human donor with aplastic anemia. The chain carries TRBV19 and TRBJ1-1; 10 bases align to TRBD1. CDR3: CASSMGQGSNTEAFF. The CDR3 coding sequence is TGTGCCAGTAGTATGGGACAGGGGTCGAACACTGAAGCTTTCTTT.